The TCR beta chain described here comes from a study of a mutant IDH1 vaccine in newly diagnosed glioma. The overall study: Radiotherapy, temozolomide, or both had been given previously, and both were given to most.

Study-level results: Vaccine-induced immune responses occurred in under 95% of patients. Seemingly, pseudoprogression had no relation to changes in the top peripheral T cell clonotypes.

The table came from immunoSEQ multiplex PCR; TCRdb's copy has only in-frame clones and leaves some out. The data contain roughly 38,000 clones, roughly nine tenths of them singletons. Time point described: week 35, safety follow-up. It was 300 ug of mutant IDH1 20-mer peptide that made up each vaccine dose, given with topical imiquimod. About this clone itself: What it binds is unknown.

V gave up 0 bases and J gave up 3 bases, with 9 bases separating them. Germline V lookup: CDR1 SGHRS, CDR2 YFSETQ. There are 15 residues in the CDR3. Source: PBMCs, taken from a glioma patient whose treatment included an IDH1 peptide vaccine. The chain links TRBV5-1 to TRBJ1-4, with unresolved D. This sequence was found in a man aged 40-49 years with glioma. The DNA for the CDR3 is TGCGCCAGCAGCTTGGGTGGGGTCCCTAATGAAAAACTGTTTTTT. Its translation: CASSLGGVPNEKLFF.